This note documents a single T cell receptor beta chain sequence. Its antigen is still unknown. These data are taken from a study of T cells expressing NK-cell markers. The authors made TCR beta cDNA libraries by 5'RACE template switching. This switching added a universal primer site and UMIs. Using the 5' RACE reads, TCRdb records one entry per CDR3 protein without DNA. This sample contains roughly 420,000 distinct CDR3 sequences. The study's findings and limits: Topping the CD3+CD56-NKG2C+ fraction as well were these clonotypes, in a few donors.

The CDR3 extends over 14 amino acids. The genes are TRBV12-3 or TRBV12-4 and TRBJ1-6. This TCR was sampled from a woman between 18 and 75 years old in good health. Source material: blood T cells: a sorted CD56 or NKG2C T cell subset, CD4+ or CD8+ T cells, or bulk PBMC T cells (not recorded which). The CDR3 sequence is CASSLVGGSSPLHF.